This T cell receptor beta chain is from a study of cytomegalovirus exposure and HLA in healthy donors. General study points: It was confirmed in vitro that a few of the CMV-associated chains were specific for CMV antigens.

There are 16 residues in the CDR3. V shed 4 bases, J shed 4 bases, and the junction held 8 bases outside the gene matches. CDR1 SGHRS and CDR2 YFSETQ come from the germline V gene. PCR used 60 Vbeta primers and 13 Jbeta primers. Clones were sequenced by immunoSEQ multiplex PCR, and TCRdb holds only the in-frame ones, with some missing. The sample lists 150,000 or so clones; 75% to 80% were seen once. Concerning this clone itself: Its matching antigen is unknown.

Material: PBMCs. The clonotype was recovered from a man in his forties or fifties in good health and CMV-seropositive. This rearrangement joins TRBV5-1 to TRBJ2-2, with 9 bases that match TRBD2. DNA for the CDR3: TGCGCCAGCAGCGCTAGCGGGACTAGAGGCACCGGGGAGCTGTTTTTT. Encoded protein: CASSASGTRGTGELFF.